This is a list of T cell receptor beta chains from one sample in a study of shared T cell receptors in the human thymus. Using immunoSEQ multiplex PCR, the repertoire was profiled, and TCRdb retains in-frame clones only, with some absent. The data show hundreds of thousands of clones, 80% to 90% seen once. These data also featured in a second study, about human thymus T cells.

The sample consisted of thymocytes. The receptor source for this set is a girl less than two years old with a congenital heart defect. The CDR3 runs from the conserved cysteine through the conserved F or W. Each record gives: J gene, D gene, clone size, V gene, CDR3 protein, CDR3 DNA. A D gene is named only where the DNA matches it firmly. Some rows mark clone size as missing; the rest say once, few, many or name a class of expanded clone.

J: TRBJ1-1
D: NA
size: NA
V: TRBV4-1
CDR3: CASSQDSPGLNTEAFF
DNA: TGCGCCAGCAGCCAAGATTCTCCAGGATTGAACACTGAAGCTTTCTTT

J: TRBJ1-1
D: TRBD1
size: NA
V: TRBV29-1
CDR3: CSVEDHTGEVKTEAFF
DNA: TGCAGCGTTGAAGATCACACAGGGGAGGTGAAAACTGAAGCTTTCTTT

J: TRBJ2-5
D: TRBD2
size: NA
V: TRBV5-1
CDR3: CASSGGPVKETQYF
DNA: TGCGCCAGTTCGGGGGGGCCGGTTAAAGAGACCCAGTACTTC

J: TRBJ2-5
D: NA
size: NA
V: TRBV5-6
CDR3: CASSPLIAEETQYF
DNA: TGTGCCAGCAGCCCGTTGATTGCGGAAGAGACCCAGTACTTC

J: TRBJ2-2
D: NA
size: NA
V: TRBV7-2
CDR3: CASSLVGVGSGELFF
DNA: TGTGCCAGCAGCTTAGTAGGGGTTGGGTCCGGGGAGCTGTTTTTT

J: TRBJ2-7
D: TRBD2
size: NA
V: TRBV2
CDR3: CASSESLAGSYEQYF
DNA: TGTGCCAGCAGTGAATCCCTAGCGGGGTCCTACGAGCAGTACTTC

J: TRBJ1-4
D: TRBD1
size: NA
V: TRBV11-2
CDR3: CASDRGDRVVKKLFF
DNA: TGTGCCAGCGACAGGGGGGACAGGGTTGTTAAAAAACTGTTTTTT

J: TRBJ2-1
D: TRBD1
size: NA
V: TRBV19
CDR3: CASSLILGTGYNEQFF
DNA: TGTGCCAGTAGCCTCATCCTCGGGACAGGGTACAATGAGCAGTTCTTC

J: TRBJ1-2
D: TRBD1
size: NA
V: TRBV7-9
CDR3: CASGDRVLRPGLGYTF
DNA: TGTGCCAGCGGGGACAGGGTCCTGAGGCCTGGGCTTGGCTACACCTTC

J: TRBJ1-2
D: NA
size: NA
V: TRBV7-6
CDR3: CASSLVSGPEHLFKSSNYGYTF
DNA: TGTGCCAGCAGCTTAGTGTCAGGGCCCGAGCACTTGTTTAAAAGTTCGAACTATGGCTACACCTTC

J: TRBJ1-2
D: NA
size: NA
V: TRBV30
CDR3: CASPSRLFGYTF
DNA: TGTGCCTCCCCCTCGCGACTGTTTGGCTACACCTTC

J: TRBJ1-1
D: NA
size: NA
V: TRBV7-2
CDR3: CASSLLRDKNTEAFF
DNA: TGTGCCAGCAGCTTACTTCGGGACAAGAACACTGAAGCTTTCTTT

J: TRBJ2-7
D: NA
size: NA
V: TRBV4-3
CDR3: CASSQDTHKKQGRGAHSYEQYF
DNA: TGCGCCAGCAGCCAAGACACGCACAAAAAACAGGGTAGAGGGGCCCACTCCTACGAGCAGTACTTC

J: TRBJ1-5
D: NA
size: NA
V: TRBV28
CDR3: CASSLTGLYQPQHF
DNA: TGTGCCAGCAGTTTAACCGGACTCTATCAGCCCCAGCATTTT

J: TRBJ1-5
D: NA
size: once
V: TRBV4-1
CDR3: CASSQDFWGRTTDNQPQHF
DNA: TGCGCCAGCAGCCAAGATTTTTGGGGCCGGACCACCGACAATCAGCCCCAGCATTTT

J: TRBJ1-3
D: NA
size: NA
V: TRBV7-2
CDR3: CASSLGSPSRAGNTIYF
DNA: TGTGCCAGCAGCCTAGGGAGCCCCTCCAGGGCTGGAAACACCATATATTTT

J: TRBJ2-5
D: TRBD2
size: once
V: TRBV9
CDR3: CASSAERGHYETQYF
DNA: TGTGCCAGCAGCGCCGAGCGGGGCCATTACGAGACCCAGTACTTC

J: TRBJ1-2
D: TRBD1
size: NA
V: TRBV7-9
CDR3: CASSLRDRVHGGYTF
DNA: TGTGCCAGCAGCTTACGGGACAGGGTGCATGGTGGCTACACCTTC

J: TRBJ2-3
D: TRBD1
size: once
V: TRBV11-2
CDR3: CASSVRGYCTDTQYF
DNA: TGTGCCAGCAGCGTCAGGGGGTATTGTACAGATACGCAGTATTTT

J: TRBJ1-2
D: TRBD1
size: NA
V: TRBV5-6
CDR3: CASTGQRDGYTF
DNA: TGTGCCAGCACGGGACAGCGAGATGGCTACACCTTC

J: TRBJ2-1
D: NA
size: NA
V: TRBV19
CDR3: CASSIDRDLEKIEQFF
DNA: TGTGCCAGTAGTATTGACCGGGACTTAGAGAAGATTGAGCAGTTCTTC

J: TRBJ1-3
D: TRBD1
size: NA
V: TRBV5-6
CDR3: CASSLTGTGGLSGNTIYF
DNA: TGTGCCAGCAGCTTAACAGGGACAGGGGGATTATCTGGAAACACCATATATTTT

J: TRBJ2-1
D: NA
size: NA
V: TRBV6-1
CDR3: CASIGLNNEQFF
DNA: TGTGCCAGCATTGGACTCAACAATGAGCAGTTCTTC

J: TRBJ1-5
D: TRBD1
size: NA
V: TRBV12-5
CDR3: CASGLSPSRSQGGFYSNQPQHF
DNA: TGTGCTAGTGGTTTGTCCCCCTCGAGGAGCCAGGGGGGTTTTTATAGCAATCAGCCCCAGCATTTT

J: TRBJ2-5
D: TRBD2
size: NA
V: TRBV25-1
CDR3: CASSERGTQETQYF
DNA: TGTGCCAGCAGTGAGCGGGGGACTCAAGAGACCCAGTACTTC

J: TRBJ2-5
D: TRBD2
size: NA
V: TRBV6-6
CDR3: CASSQRGGWEKETQYF
DNA: TGTGCCAGCAGCCAGCGGGGGGGGTGGGAAAAAGAGACCCAGTACTTC

J: TRBJ2-7
D: NA
size: NA
V: TRBV2
CDR3: CASSVGEQYF
DNA: TGTGCCAGCAGTGTCGGGGAGCAGTACTTC

J: TRBJ1-2
D: NA
size: NA
V: TRBV6-1
CDR3: CASSGQGRGYGYTF
DNA: TGTGCCAGCAGTGGTCAGGGTCGAGGCTATGGCTACACCTTC

J: TRBJ1-6
D: TRBD1
size: NA
V: TRBV5-8
CDR3: CASSSGDSRDNSPLHF
DNA: TGTGCCAGCAGCTCAGGGGACAGCCGAGATAATTCACCCCTCCACTTT

J: TRBJ1-2
D: TRBD1
size: once
V: TRBV28
CDR3: CASSLSTGGVYGYTF
DNA: TGTGCCAGCAGCCTATCGACAGGGGGCGTCTATGGCTACACCTTC

J: TRBJ2-3
D: NA
size: NA
V: TRBV6-5
CDR3: CASSQGDTQYF
DNA: TGTGCCAGCAGCCAGGGAGATACGCAGTATTTT

J: TRBJ1-2
D: NA
size: once
V: TRBV5-4
CDR3: CASSRRHGQPSNYGYTF
DNA: TGTGCCAGCAGCCGCCGACACGGCCAACCCTCTAACTATGGCTACACCTTC

J: TRBJ2-7
D: NA
size: NA
V: TRBV5-5
CDR3: CASSLGRVLSYEQYF
DNA: TGTGCCAGCAGCTTAGGCAGGGTCCTCTCCTACGAGCAGTACTTC

J: TRBJ1-1
D: NA
size: NA
V: TRBV7-6
CDR3: CASSLEGLPNTEAFF
DNA: TGTGCCAGCAGCTTAGAGGGGCTGCCGAACACTGAAGCTTTCTTT

J: TRBJ1-5
D: TRBD1
size: NA
V: TRBV19
CDR3: CASSISRGRVIGNQPQHF
DNA: TGTGCCAGTAGTATCAGCAGGGGGCGCGTTATAGGCAATCAGCCCCAGCATTTT

J: TRBJ2-7
D: NA
size: NA
V: TRBV6-1
CDR3: CASSAQGRGDEQYF
DNA: TGTGCCAGCAGTGCACAGGGCCGGGGCGACGAGCAGTACTTC

J: TRBJ1-6
D: TRBD1
size: NA
V: TRBV27
CDR3: CASGPGQGAYNSPLHF
DNA: TGTGCCAGCGGTCCGGGACAGGGTGCCTATAATTCACCCCTCCACTTT

J: TRBJ1-1
D: NA
size: NA
V: TRBV4-3
CDR3: CASSQGQGKTNTEAFF
DNA: TGCGCCAGCAGCCAAGGGCAGGGCAAGACGAACACTGAAGCTTTCTTT

J: TRBJ2-2
D: NA
size: NA
V: TRBV28
CDR3: CASSSYPWQLVGTTGELFF
DNA: TGTGCCAGCAGTTCCTACCCCTGGCAACTAGTAGGTACCACCGGGGAGCTGTTTTTT

J: TRBJ1-2
D: NA
size: NA
V: TRBV10-3
CDR3: CAISDRQDNLYGYTF
DNA: TGTGCCATCAGTGACAGACAGGACAATCTCTATGGCTACACCTTC

J: TRBJ1-1
D: NA
size: NA
V: TRBV28
CDR3: CASTTKQGQNTEAFF
DNA: TGTGCCAGCACCACTAAACAGGGACAGAACACTGAAGCTTTCTTT

J: TRBJ1-6
D: NA
size: NA
V: TRBV6-6
CDR3: CASSDLGGGQHSPLHF
DNA: TGTGCCAGCAGCGACTTGGGTGGGGGCCAACATTCACCCCTCCACTTT

J: TRBJ2-7
D: NA
size: few
V: TRBV11-3
CDR3: CASSLGSGPGGYEQYF
DNA: TGTGCCAGCAGCTTAGGGAGCGGACCAGGGGGGTACGAGCAGTACTTC